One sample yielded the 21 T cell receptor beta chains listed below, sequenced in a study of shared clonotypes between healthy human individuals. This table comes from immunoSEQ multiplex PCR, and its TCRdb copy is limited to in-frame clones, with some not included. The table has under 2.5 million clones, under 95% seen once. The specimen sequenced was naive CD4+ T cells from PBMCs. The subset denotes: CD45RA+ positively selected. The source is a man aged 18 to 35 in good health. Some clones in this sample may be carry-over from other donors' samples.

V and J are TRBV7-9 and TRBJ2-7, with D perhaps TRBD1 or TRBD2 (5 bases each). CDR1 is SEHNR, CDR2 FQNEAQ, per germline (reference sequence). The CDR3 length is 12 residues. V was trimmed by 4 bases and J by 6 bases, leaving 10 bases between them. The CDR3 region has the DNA TGTGCCAGCAGCTCGTCTGGGACCGAGCAGTACTTC. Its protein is CASSSSGTEQYF.

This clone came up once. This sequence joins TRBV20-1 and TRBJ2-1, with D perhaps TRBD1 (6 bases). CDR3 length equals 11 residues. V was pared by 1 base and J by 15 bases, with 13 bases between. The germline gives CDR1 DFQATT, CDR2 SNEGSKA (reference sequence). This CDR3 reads CSARGGRHPFF. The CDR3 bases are TGCAGTGCTAGAGGGGGGCGGCATCCGTTCTTC.

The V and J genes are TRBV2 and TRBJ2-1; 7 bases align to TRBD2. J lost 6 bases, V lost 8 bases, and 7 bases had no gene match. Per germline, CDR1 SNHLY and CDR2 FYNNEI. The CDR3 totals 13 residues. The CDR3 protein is CASQRDHANEQFF. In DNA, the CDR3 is TGTGCCAGCCAGCGGGATCACGCCAATGAGCAGTTCTTC. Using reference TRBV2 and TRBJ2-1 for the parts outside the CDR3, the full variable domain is EPEVTQTPSHQVTQMGQEVILRCVPISNHLYFYWYRQILGQKVEFLVSFYNNEISEKSEIFDDQFSVERPDGSNFTLKIRSTKLEDSAMYFCASQRDHANEQFFGPGTRLTVL.

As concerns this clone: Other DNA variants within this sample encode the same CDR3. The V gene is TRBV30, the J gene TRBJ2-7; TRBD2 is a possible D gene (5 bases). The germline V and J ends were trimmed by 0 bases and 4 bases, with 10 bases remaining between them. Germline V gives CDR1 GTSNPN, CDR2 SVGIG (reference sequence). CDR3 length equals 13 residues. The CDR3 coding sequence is TGTGCCTGGAGTGTACTTAGGGAGTACGAGCAGTACTTC. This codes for CAWSVLREYEQYF.

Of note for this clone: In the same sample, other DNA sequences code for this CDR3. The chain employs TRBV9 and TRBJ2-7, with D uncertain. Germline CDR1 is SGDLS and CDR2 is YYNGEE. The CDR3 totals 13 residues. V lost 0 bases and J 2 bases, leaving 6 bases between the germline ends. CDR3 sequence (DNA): TGTGCCAGCAGCGTAGCTGGCCCCTACGAGCAGTACTTC. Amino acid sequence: CASSVAGPYEQYF. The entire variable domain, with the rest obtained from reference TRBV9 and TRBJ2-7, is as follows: DSGVTQTPKHLITATGQRVTLRCSPRSGDLSVYWYQQSLDQGLQFLIQYYNGEERAKGNILERFSAQQFPDLHSELNLSSLELGDSALYFCASSVAGPYEQYFGPGTRLTVT.

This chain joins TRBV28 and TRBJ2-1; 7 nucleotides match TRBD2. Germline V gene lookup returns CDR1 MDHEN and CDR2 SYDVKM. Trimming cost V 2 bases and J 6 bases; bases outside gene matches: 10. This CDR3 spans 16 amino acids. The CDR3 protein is CASSLRSGTRSNEQFF. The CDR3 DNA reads TGTGCCAGCAGTTTACGGAGCGGGACGCGATCCAATGAGCAGTTCTTC. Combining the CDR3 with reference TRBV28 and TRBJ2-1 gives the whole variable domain DVKVTQSSRYLVKRTGEKVFLECVQDMDHENMFWYRQDPGLGLRLIYFSYDVKMKEKGDIPEGYSVSREKKERFSLILESASTNQTSMYLCASSLRSGTRSNEQFFGPGTRLTVL.

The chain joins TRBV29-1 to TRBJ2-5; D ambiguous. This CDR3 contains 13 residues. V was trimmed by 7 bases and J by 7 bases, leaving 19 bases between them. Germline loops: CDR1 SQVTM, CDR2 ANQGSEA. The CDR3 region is CSAYGTTKVTQYF. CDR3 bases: TGCAGCGCCTATGGTACCACTAAAGTGACCCAGTACTTC. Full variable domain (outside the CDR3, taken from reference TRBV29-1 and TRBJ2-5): SAVISQKPSRDICQRGTSLTIQCQVDSQVTMMFWYRQQPGQSLTLIATANQGSEATYESGFVIDKFPISRPNLTFSTLTVSNMSPEDSSIYLCSAYGTTKVTQYFGPGTRLLVL.

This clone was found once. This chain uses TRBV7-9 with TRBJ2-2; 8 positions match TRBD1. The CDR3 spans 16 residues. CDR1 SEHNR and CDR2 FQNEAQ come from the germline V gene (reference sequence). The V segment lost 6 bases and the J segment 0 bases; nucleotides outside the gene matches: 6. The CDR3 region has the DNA TGTGCCAGCAGAACGGGACAGGCGACGAACACCGGGGAGCTGTTTTTT. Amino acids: CASRTGQATNTGELFF.

The CDR3 protein is CASRDNSGYTF. CDR3 nucleotides: TGTGCCAGCCGGGACAATTCGGGCTACACCTTC. This sequence joins TRBV28 and TRBJ1-2; D is possibly TRBD1 (6 bases). Germline V gene sequence: CDR1 MDHEN, CDR2 SYDVKM. The CDR3 is made up of 11 amino acids. V lost 8 bases to trimming and J lost 8 bases, with 12 bases between them.

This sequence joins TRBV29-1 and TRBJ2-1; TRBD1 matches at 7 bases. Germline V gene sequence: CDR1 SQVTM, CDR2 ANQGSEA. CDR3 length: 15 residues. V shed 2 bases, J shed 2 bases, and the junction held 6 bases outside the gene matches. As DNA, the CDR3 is TGCAGCGTTGAAACCGGACAGGTAACCTACAATGAGCAGTTCTTC. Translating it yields CSVETGQVTYNEQFF.

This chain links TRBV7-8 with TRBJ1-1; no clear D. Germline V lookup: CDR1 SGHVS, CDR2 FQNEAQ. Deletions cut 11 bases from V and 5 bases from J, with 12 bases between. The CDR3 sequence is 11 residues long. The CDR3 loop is CACRELTEAFF. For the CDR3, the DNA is TGTGCCTGTCGGGAATTGACTGAAGCTTTCTTT. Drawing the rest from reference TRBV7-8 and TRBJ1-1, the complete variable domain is GAGVSQSPRYKVAKRGQDVALRCDPISGHVSLFWYQQALGQGPEFLTYFQNEAQLDKSGLPSDRFFAERPEGSVSTLKIQRTQQEDSAVYLCACRELTEAFFGQGTRLTVV.

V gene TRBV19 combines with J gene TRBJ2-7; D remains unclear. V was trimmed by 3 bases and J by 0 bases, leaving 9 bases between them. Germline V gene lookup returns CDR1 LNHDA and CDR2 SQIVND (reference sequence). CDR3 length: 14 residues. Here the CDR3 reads CASSIGSLSYEQYF. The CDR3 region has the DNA TGTGCCAGTAGTATCGGTTCTCTCTCCTACGAGCAGTACTTC.

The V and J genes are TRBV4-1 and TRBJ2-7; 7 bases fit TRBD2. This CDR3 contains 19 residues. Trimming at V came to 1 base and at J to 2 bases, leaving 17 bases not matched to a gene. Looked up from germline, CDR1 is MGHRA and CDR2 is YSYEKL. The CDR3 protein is CASSQVERVQRDGPYEQYF. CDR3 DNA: TGCGCCAGCAGCCAAGTAGAGAGAGTGCAGCGGGATGGTCCCTACGAGCAGTACTTC.

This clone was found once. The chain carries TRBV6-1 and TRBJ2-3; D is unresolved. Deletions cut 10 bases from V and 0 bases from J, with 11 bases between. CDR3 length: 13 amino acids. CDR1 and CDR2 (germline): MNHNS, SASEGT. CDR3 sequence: CATPLPSTDTQYF. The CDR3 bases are TGTGCCACCCCCCTACCCAGCACAGATACGCAGTATTTT.

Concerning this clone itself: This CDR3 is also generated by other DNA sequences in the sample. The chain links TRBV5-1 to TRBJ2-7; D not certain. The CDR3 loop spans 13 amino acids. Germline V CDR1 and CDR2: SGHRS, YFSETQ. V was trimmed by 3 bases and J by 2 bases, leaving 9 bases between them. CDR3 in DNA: TGCGCCAGCAGCTGGCAGGAGACCTACGAGCAGTACTTC. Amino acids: CASSWQETYEQYF.

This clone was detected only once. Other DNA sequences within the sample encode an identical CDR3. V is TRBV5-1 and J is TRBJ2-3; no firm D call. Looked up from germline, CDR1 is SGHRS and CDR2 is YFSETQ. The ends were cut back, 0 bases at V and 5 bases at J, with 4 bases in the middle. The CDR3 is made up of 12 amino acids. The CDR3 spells CASSLVVDTQYF. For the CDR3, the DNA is TGCGCCAGCAGCTTGGTGGTAGATACGCAGTATTTT.

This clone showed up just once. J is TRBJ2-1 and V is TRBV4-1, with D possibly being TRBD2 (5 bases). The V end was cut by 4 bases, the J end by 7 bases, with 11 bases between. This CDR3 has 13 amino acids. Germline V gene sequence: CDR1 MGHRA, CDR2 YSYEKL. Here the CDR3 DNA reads TGCGCCAGCAGCCTTAGCGTTTGGAATGAGCAGTTCTTC. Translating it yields CASSLSVWNEQFF.

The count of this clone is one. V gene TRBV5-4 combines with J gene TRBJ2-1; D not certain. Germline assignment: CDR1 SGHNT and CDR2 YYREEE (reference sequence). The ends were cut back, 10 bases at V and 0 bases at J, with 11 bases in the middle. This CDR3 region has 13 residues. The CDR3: CAASGLSYNEQFF. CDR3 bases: TGTGCCGCCTCTGGGCTCTCCTACAATGAGCAGTTCTTC.

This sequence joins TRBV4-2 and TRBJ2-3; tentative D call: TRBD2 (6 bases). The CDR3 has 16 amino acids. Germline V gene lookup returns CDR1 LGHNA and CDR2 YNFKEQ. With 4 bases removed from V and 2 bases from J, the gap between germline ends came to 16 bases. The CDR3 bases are TGTGCCAGCAGCCCCGGACTACCCGCCCCCACAGATACGCAGTATTTT. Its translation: CASSPGLPAPTDTQYF.

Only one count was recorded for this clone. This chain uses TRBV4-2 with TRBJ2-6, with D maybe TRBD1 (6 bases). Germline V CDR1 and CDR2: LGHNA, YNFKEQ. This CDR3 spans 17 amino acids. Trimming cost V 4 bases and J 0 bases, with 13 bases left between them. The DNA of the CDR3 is TGTGCCAGCAGCCGGGACAACCCACGCTCTGGGGCCAACGTCCTGACTTTC. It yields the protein CASSRDNPRSGANVLTF.

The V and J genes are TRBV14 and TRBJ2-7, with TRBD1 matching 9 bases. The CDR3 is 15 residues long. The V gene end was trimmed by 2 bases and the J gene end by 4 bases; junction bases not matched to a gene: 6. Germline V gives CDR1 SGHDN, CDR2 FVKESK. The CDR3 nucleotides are TGTGCCAGCAGCCAACTCGACAGGGGGTCGTACGAGCAGTACTTC. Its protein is CASSQLDRGSYEQYF.